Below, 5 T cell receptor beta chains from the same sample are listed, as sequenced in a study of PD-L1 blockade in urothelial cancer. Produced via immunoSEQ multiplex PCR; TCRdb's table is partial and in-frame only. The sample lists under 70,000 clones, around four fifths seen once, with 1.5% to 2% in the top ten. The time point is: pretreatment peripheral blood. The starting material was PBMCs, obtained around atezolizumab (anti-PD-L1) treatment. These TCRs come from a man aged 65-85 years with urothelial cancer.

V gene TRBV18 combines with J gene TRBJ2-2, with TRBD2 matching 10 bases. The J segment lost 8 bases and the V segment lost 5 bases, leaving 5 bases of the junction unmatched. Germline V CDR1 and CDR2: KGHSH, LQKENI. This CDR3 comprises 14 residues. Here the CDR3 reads CASSLGLAKGELFF. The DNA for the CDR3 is TGTGCCAGCTCATTGGGACTAGCGAAAGGGGAGCTGTTTTTT.

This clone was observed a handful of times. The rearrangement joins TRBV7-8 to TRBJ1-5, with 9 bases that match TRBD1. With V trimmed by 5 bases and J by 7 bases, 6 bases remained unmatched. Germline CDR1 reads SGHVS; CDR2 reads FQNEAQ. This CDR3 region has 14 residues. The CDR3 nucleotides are TGTGCCAGCAGCCCCACAGGGGGCGGGCAGCCCCAGCATTTT. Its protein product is CASSPTGGGQPQHF.

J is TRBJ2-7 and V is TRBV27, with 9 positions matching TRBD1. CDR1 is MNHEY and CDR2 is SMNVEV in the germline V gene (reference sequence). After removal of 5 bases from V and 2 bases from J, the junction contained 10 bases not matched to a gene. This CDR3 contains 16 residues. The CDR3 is CASSADRGMFPYEQYF. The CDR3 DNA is TGTGCCAGCAGTGCTGACAGGGGGATGTTCCCCTACGAGCAGTACTTC.

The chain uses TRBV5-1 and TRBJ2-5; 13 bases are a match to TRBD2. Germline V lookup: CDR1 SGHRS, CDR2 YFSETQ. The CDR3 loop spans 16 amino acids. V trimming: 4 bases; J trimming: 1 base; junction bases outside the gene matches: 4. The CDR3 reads CASSQGLAGVQETQYF. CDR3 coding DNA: TGCGCCAGCAGCCAAGGACTAGCGGGAGTCCAAGAGACCCAGTACTTC.

CDR3 DNA: TGTGCCAGCAGTCTAGCGGAGCGGGGCAATGAGCAGTTCTTC. Protein product: CASSLAERGNEQFF. The gene calls are TRBV2 and TRBJ2-1; 7 nucleotides match TRBD2. CDR3 length: 14 amino acids. The V and J ends lost 5 bases and 6 bases, in that order; junction bases with no gene match: 7. Germline V gene lookup returns CDR1 SNHLY and CDR2 FYNNEI. Combining the CDR3 with reference TRBV2 and TRBJ2-1 gives the whole variable domain EPEVTQTPSHQVTQMGQEVILRCVPISNHLYFYWYRQILGQKVEFLVSFYNNEISEKSEIFDDQFSVERPDGSNFTLKIRSTKLEDSAMYFCASSLAERGNEQFFGPGTRLTVL.